The 9 T cell receptor beta chains given below trace back to one sample, sequenced in a study of blood T cell repertoires in COVID-19. Sequencing was performed with immunoSEQ multiplex PCR; in TCRdb, only in-frame clones are kept and a portion is missing. The table shows about 430,000 clones, with roughly 90% occurring only once. The sequenced sample was PBMCs or T cells enriched from blood (not recorded which). These receptor sequences come from a woman aged 18-29 years who had been exposed to COVID-19.

This sequence joins TRBV28 and TRBJ2-1; 7 nucleotides agree with TRBD1. Germline CDR1 reads MDHEN; CDR2 reads SYDVKM. J gave up 4 bases and V 4 bases, and 7 bases lay outside the gene matches. This CDR3 has 15 amino acids. The CDR3 reads CASSSDRVMYNEQFF. In DNA, the CDR3 is TGTGCCAGCAGTTCAGACAGGGTAATGTACAATGAGCAGTTCTTC.

The V call is TRBV5-1, the J call TRBJ2-1, with D unresolved. Germline V lookup: CDR1 SGHRS, CDR2 YFSETQ. The CDR3 runs to 11 residues. Trimming pared 4 bases from V and 8 bases from J, leaving 7 bases between. Here the CDR3 reads CASSLEYEQFF. In DNA form, the CDR3 reads TGCGCCAGCAGCCTAGAGTATGAGCAGTTCTTC.

The chain is built from TRBV2 and TRBJ1-1; 9 bases align to TRBD1. Losses at the gene ends were 8 bases for V and 8 bases for J; bases not matched to a gene: 6. Germline V gene data show CDR1 as SNHLY and CDR2 as FYNNEI. The CDR3 has 12 residues. CDR3 amino acids: CASSGQGYEAFF. The CDR3 DNA is TGTGCCAGCTCGGGACAGGGATACGAAGCTTTCTTT.

The chain has TRBV27 and TRBJ2-2; D is ambiguous. The CDR3 length is 11 residues. V was trimmed by 10 bases and J by 6 bases, leaving 9 bases between them. Germline assignment: CDR1 MNHEY and CDR2 SMNVEV (reference sequence). CDR3 sequence (DNA): TGTGCCATTCTACTGGCCGGGGAGCTGTTTTTT. Protein product: CAILLAGELFF.

As concerns this clone: Other DNA sequences in the same sample also yield this CDR3. CDR3 region: CATSRDRGMNTEAFF. The CDR3 coding sequence is TGTGCCACCAGCAGGGACAGGGGAATGAACACTGAAGCTTTCTTT. The chain has TRBV15 and TRBJ1-1; TRBD1 aligns across 9 bases. CDR1 and CDR2 (germline): LNHNV, YYDKDF (reference sequence). The CDR3 loop spans 15 amino acids. The ends lost 3 bases at V and 0 bases at J; junction bases unmatched: 2.

The chain has TRBV12-5 and TRBJ1-1; TRBD1 is a possible D gene (5 bases). The CDR3 loop spans 15 amino acids. CDR1 and CDR2 (germline): LGHNT, FRNRAP. Trimming took off 2 bases at V and 5 bases at J, with 15 bases between the two ends. Here the CDR3 DNA reads TGTGCTAGTGGTTTGTACAAGGGAAGGGGAACTGAAGCTTTCTTT. This sequence encodes CASGLYKGRGTEAFF.

The rearrangement uses TRBV5-6 and TRBJ1-1; weak D call: TRBD1 (5 bases). V was trimmed by 4 bases and J by 5 bases, leaving 15 bases between them. Germline V gene sequence: CDR1 SGHDT, CDR2 YYEEEE. CDR3 length: 14 amino acids. This CDR3 is CASSPQGVRTEAFF. The DNA for the CDR3 is TGTGCCAGCAGCCCCCAAGGGGTGAGGACTGAAGCTTTCTTT.

V gene TRBV7-2 combines with J gene TRBJ2-7; D is possibly TRBD1 (6 bases). The CDR3 extends over 14 amino acids. In germline, CDR1 is SGHTA, CDR2 FQGNSA. The V gene lost 1 base and the J gene lost 3 bases, with 10 bases spanning the gap. The CDR3 loop is CASSLEPGDYEQYF. In DNA, the CDR3 is TGTGCCAGCAGCTTAGAACCAGGGGACTACGAGCAGTACTTC. Complete variable domain (other parts from reference TRBV7-2 and TRBJ2-7): GAGVSQSPSNKVTEKGKDVELRCDPISGHTALYWYRQSLGQGLEFLIYFQGNSAPDKSGLPSDRFSAERTGGSVSTLTIQRTQQEDSAVYLCASSLEPGDYEQYFGPGTRLTVT.

V and J are TRBV5-1 and TRBJ2-7, with D maybe TRBD1 (5 bases). V gave up 0 bases and J gave up 10 bases, with 29 bases separating them. The CDR3 consists of 18 residues. CDR1 and CDR2 (germline): SGHRS, YFSETQ. CDR3 nucleotides: TGCGCCAGCAGCTTGGAGGGCTCGGGCAGGGCCTCGAGTAGTGGCCAGTACTTC. Translation gives CASSLEGSGRASSSGQYF. Combining the CDR3 with reference TRBV5-1 and TRBJ2-7 gives the whole variable domain KAGVTQTPRYLIKTRGQQVTLSCSPISGHRSVSWYQQTPGQGLQFLFEYFSETQRNKGNFPGRFSGRQFSNSRSEMNVSTLELGDSALYLCASSLEGSGRASSSGQYFGPGTRLTVT.